Sequencing of this TCR beta chain was carried out in a study of blood T cell repertoires in COVID-19. Profiled with immunoSEQ multiplex PCR; TCRdb holds only in-frame clones, not every one. The table has more than 350,000 clones, about 88% seen once. The V end was cut by 1 base, the J end by 5 bases, with 9 bases between. Germline loops: CDR1 MNHEY, CDR2 SVGAGI. The CDR3 contains 13 residues. Sequenced sample: PBMCs or T cells enriched from blood (not recorded which). The clonotype comes from a woman aged 18-30 years who had been exposed to COVID-19. The chain has TRBV6-5 and TRBJ2-7, with a possible D match to TRBD1 (6 bases). This chain's CDR3 is CASSYLQGHEQYF. The CDR3 DNA sequence: TGTGCCAGCAGTTACTTACAGGGCCACGAGCAGTACTTC.